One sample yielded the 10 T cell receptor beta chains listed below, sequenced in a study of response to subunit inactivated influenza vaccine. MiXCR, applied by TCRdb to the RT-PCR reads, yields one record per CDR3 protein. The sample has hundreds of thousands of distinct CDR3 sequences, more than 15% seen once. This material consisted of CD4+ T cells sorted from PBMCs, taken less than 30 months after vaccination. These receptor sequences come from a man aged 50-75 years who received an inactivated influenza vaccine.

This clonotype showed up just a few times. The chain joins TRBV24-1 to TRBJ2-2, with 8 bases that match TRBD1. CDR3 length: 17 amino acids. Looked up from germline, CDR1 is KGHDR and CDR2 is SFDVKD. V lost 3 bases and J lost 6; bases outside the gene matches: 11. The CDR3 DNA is TGTGCCACCAGTGATCCCACAGGGGGTCGGCTAGCCGGGGAGCTGTTTTTT. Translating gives CATSDPTGGRLAGELFF.

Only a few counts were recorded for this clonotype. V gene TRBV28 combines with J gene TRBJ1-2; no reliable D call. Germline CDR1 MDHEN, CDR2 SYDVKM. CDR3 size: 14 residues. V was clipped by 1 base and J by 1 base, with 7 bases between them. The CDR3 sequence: CASSLSRNNYGYTF. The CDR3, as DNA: TGTGCCAGCAGTTTATCCCGGAATAACTATGGCTACACCTTC.

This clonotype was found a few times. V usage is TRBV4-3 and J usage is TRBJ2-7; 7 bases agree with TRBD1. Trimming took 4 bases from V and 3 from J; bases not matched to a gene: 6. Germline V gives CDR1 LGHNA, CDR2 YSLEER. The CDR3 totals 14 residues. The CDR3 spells CASSRDRKIYEQYF. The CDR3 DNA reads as TGCGCCAGCAGCCGGGACAGAAAAATCTACGAGCAGTACTTC.

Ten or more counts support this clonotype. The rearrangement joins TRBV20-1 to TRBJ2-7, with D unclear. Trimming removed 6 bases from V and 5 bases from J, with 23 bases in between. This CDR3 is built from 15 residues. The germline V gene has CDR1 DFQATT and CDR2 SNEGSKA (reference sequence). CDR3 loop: CSAAHLRTVGHEQYF. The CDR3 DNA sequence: TGCAGTGCCGCCCACCTGAGGACCGTCGGTCACGAGCAGTACTTC.

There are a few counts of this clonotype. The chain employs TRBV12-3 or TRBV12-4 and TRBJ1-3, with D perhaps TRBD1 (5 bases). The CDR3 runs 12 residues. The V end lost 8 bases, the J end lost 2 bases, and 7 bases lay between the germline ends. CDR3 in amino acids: CASVRAGNTIYF. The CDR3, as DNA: TGTGCCAGCGTCAGGGCTGGAAACACCATATATTTT.

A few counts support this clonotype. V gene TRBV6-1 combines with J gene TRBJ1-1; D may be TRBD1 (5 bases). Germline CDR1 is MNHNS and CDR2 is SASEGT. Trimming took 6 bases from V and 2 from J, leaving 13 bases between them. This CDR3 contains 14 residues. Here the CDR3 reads CASRARGGNTEAFF. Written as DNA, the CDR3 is TGTGCCAGCAGGGCCCGCGGGGGAAACACTGAAGCTTTCTTT.

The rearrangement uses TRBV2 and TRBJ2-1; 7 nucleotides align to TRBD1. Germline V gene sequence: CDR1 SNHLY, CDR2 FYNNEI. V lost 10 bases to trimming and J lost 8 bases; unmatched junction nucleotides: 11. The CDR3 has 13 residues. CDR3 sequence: CANKGGPKDEQFF. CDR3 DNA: TGTGCCAACAAAGGGGGCCCTAAGGATGAGCAGTTCTTC.

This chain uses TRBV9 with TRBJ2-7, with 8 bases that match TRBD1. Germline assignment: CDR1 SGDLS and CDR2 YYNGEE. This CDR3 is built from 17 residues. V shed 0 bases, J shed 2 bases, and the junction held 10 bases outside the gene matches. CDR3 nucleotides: TGTGCCAGCAGCGTAGCTGGTTCGGACAGGGTCCCCTACGAGCAGTACTTC. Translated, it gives CASSVAGSDRVPYEQYF.

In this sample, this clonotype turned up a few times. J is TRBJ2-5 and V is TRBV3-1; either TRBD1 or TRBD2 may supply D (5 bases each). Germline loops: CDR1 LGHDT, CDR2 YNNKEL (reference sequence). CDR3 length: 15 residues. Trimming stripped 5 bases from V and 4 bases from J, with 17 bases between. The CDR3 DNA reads TGTGCCAGCAGCTGGGGGACCGCCGCAGGAGAGACCCAGTACTTC. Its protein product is CASSWGTAAGETQYF.

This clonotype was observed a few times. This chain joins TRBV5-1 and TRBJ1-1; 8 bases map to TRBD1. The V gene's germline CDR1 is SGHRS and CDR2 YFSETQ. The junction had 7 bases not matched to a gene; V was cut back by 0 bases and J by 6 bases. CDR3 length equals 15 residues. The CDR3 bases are TGCGCCAGCAGCTTGGAGGTCAGGGGGCAAGCTGAAGCTTTCTTT. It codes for CASSLEVRGQAEAFF.